What follows describes a single TCR beta chain. Assay used: immunoSEQ multiplex PCR; TCRdb lists only in-frame clones, some missing. In the table there are approximately 120,000 clones, roughly nine tenths of which are singletons. These data originate in a study of control samples from healthy donors and cancer patients. The sequenced sample was blood. The origin of this receptor is a man between 18 and 29 years old in good health.

In nucleotides, the CDR3 is TGTGCCAGCAGCTTCCAGGTTAATCAGCCCCAGCATTTT. This sequence encodes CASSFQVNQPQHF. The chain has TRBV7-9 and TRBJ1-5; no reliable D call. Per germline, CDR1 SEHNR and CDR2 FQNEAQ (reference sequence). The CDR3 contains 13 residues. V dropped 3 bases and J dropped 4 bases, with 7 bases sitting between them.